The rows below give T cell receptor beta chains drawn from one sample of a study of post-analysis software for immune sequencing data. MiXCR, run by TCRdb on the PCR reads, gives a single entry per CDR3 protein. This table has some 500,000 distinct CDR3 sequences, approximately 46% appearing once. The specimen sequenced was blood. Source of these receptors: a girl under 18 with multiple sclerosis. CDR3s include the opening cysteine and the closing phenylalanine or tryptophan. A D gene is named only where the DNA matches it firmly. Clone size is stated in some rows and not others, as once, few, many or a class when expanded.

TRBJ1-2	.	.	TRBV3-1	CASSQASRQAGYTF	TGTGCCAGCAGCCAAGCTTCCCGACAGGCTGGCTACACCTTC
TRBJ1-1	.	TRBD1	TRBV24-1	CATSTGDREAFF	TGTGCCACCAGTACAGGGGATCGTGAAGCTTTCTTT
TRBJ1-1	.	.	TRBV10-3	CAIRQSFNTEAFF	TGTGCCATCCGGCAGTCCTTTAACACTGAAGCTTTCTTT
TRBJ2-1	.	.	TRBV7-3	CASSNPAQDEQFF	TGTGCCAGCAGCAACCCGGCACAGGATGAGCAGTTCTTC
TRBJ1-2	.	TRBD1	TRBV27	CASSPRGQGKFYGYTF	TGTGCCAGCAGTCCGAGGGGACAGGGGAAGTTCTATGGCTACACCTTC
TRBJ2-7	.	.	TRBV5-1	CASSSDGRDGDEQYF	TGCGCCAGCAGCTCTGACGGGAGAGATGGGGACGAGCAGTACTTC
TRBJ2-5	.	.	TRBV6-5	CASSSTGSGESDYLRETQYF	TGTGCCAGCAGTTCCACCGGCTCCGGGGAGTCGGACTACCTTCGAGAGACCCAGTACTTC
TRBJ2-1	.	.	TRBV5-1	CASSPGTDYNEQFF	TGCGCCAGCAGCCCCGGGACCGATTACAATGAGCAGTTCTTC
TRBJ2-7	.	TRBD2	TRBV4-1	CASSQAKAGGLGYEQYF	TGCGCCAGCAGCCAAGCAAAAGCGGGAGGCCTTGGATACGAGCAGTACTTC
TRBJ1-2	.	TRBD1	TRBV4-1	CASSPGQLGGDGYTF	TGCGCCAGCAGTCCGGGACAGCTAGGAGGGGATGGCTACACCTTC
TRBJ2-1	.	TRBD2	TRBV2	CASPPGLASDEQFF	TGTGCCAGCCCTCCGGGACTAGCCTCGGATGAGCAGTTCTTC
TRBJ2-2	.	.	TRBV29-1	CSADGTNTGELFF	TGCAGCGCTGACGGAACGAACACCGGGGAGCTGTTTTTT
TRBJ2-7	few	.	TRBV7-2	CASSLTSQGTYEQYF	TGTGCCAGCAGCTTAACCTCCCAAGGGACCTACGAGCAGTACTTC
TRBJ1-2	.	.	TRBV29-1	CSMRAGDGYTF	TGCAGTATGCGGGCAGGGGATGGCTACACCTTC
TRBJ1-1	.	.	TRBV29-1	CSVERRGQENTEAFF	TGCAGCGTTGAAAGGCGGGGGCAGGAGAACACTGAAGCTTTCTTT
TRBJ2-7	.	TRBD2	TRBV12-3/TRBV12-4	CASSRLAGGYEQYF	TGTGCCAGCAGTCGACTAGCGGGAGGCTACGAGCAGTACTTC
TRBJ2-1	few	TRBD2	TRBV4-1	CASSQVEGLADSSYNEQFF	TGCGCCAGCAGCCAAGTGGAGGGACTAGCGGACAGCTCCTACAATGAGCAGTTCTTC
TRBJ2-7	few	.	TRBV28	CASRPNRDTDEQYF	TGTGCCAGCAGGCCGAACCGGGACACCGATGAGCAGTACTTC
TRBJ2-5	few	TRBD2	TRBV10-3	CAISESTSGRGETQYF	TGTGCCATCAGTGAGTCGACTAGCGGGAGAGGAGAGACCCAGTACTTC
TRBJ2-7	.	TRBD2	TRBV28	CASSLRLAGGSFEQYF	TGTGCCAGCAGTTTACGTCTGGCTGGCGGGAGTTTCGAGCAGTACTTC
TRBJ1-4	.	TRBD1	TRBV12-3/TRBV12-4	CASSLGTGTNEKLFF	TGTGCCAGCAGCCTCGGGACAGGGACAAATGAAAAACTGTTTTTT
TRBJ1-5	.	TRBD1	TRBV7-3	CASSLFSGGDQPQHF	TGTGCCAGCAGCTTATTCTCAGGGGGCGATCAGCCCCAGCATTTT
TRBJ2-7	.	TRBD1	TRBV18	CASSPYSGTGTAEQYF	TGTGCCAGCTCACCATATTCCGGGACAGGGACTGCCGAGCAGTACTTC
TRBJ2-1	.	TRBD2	TRBV12-3/TRBV12-4	CASSATGTSGNNEQFF	TGTGCCAGCAGTGCCACCGGGACTAGCGGGAACAATGAGCAGTTCTTC
TRBJ2-7	.	.	TRBV15	CATSRDPGNSYEQYF	TGTGCCACCAGCAGAGATCCAGGGAACTCCTACGAGCAGTACTTC
TRBJ1-2	.	TRBD1	TRBV12-3/TRBV12-4	CASGSTGDYGYTF	TGTGCCAGCGGCTCCACAGGGGACTATGGCTACACCTTC
TRBJ2-5	few	.	TRBV5-1	CASDFGTVKETQYF	TGCGCCAGCGACTTCGGGACGGTGAAAGAGACCCAGTACTTC
TRBJ2-3	.	TRBD2	TRBV20-1	CSARWTSGRNWATDTQYF	TGCAGTGCTAGGTGGACTAGCGGGAGGAATTGGGCCACAGATACGCAGTATTTT
TRBJ1-2	few	.	TRBV20-1	CSAPGEEWNGYTF	TGCAGTGCCCCAGGGGAGGAATGGAATGGCTACACCTTC
TRBJ2-5	.	TRBD2	TRBV14	CASSQLLAFQETQYF	TGTGCCAGCAGCCAACTACTAGCGTTCCAAGAGACCCAGTACTTC
TRBJ1-4	.	.	TRBV29-1	CSVGGGRTNEKLFF	TGCAGCGTTGGAGGGGGGAGGACTAATGAAAAACTGTTTTTT
TRBJ2-4	.	TRBD1	TRBV6-5	CASSYPTGGQVLAKNIQYF	TGTGCCAGCAGTTATCCCACCGGGGGACAGGTCCTAGCCAAAAACATTCAGTACTTC
TRBJ2-1	.	.	TRBV29-1	CSVVTSREMYGQFF	TGCAGCGTTGTTACTAGCAGAGAAATGTATGGGCAGTTCTTC
TRBJ1-6	.	.	TRBV14	CASSQAGPGVSPLHF	TGTGCCAGCAGCCAAGCTGGACCTGGGGTTTCACCCCTCCACTTT
TRBJ2-5	once	.	TRBV6-2/TRBV6-3	CASSYSSSEPQTQYF	TGTGCCAGCAGTTACTCGAGTTCAGAACCCCAGACCCAGTACTTC
TRBJ2-7	.	.	TRBV7-3	CASSLKAGDTAYEQYF	TGTGCCAGCAGCTTAAAGGCGGGGGACACAGCCTACGAGCAGTACTTC
TRBJ2-3	few	.	TRBV7-2	CASSFPADTQYF	TGTGCCAGCAGCTTCCCCGCAGATACCCAGTATTTT
TRBJ2-1	.	TRBD2	TRBV18	CASSPRETSGNEQFF	TGTGCCAGCTCACCACGGGAGACTAGCGGAAATGAGCAGTTCTTC
TRBJ1-4	.	.	TRBV28	CASSSPTQNEKLFF	TGTGCCAGCAGTTCCCCGACCCAAAATGAAAAACTGTTTTTT
TRBJ2-7	few	.	TRBV3-1	CASSQGLPYEQYF	TGTGCCAGCAGTCAGGGACTCCCTTACGAGCAGTACTTC
TRBJ1-1	few	.	TRBV9	CASSVPVNTEAFF	TGTGCCAGCAGCGTACCGGTGAACACTGAAGCTTTCTTT
TRBJ2-1	.	.	TRBV9	CASSSPPGLNNEQFF	TGTGCCAGCAGCTCTCCCCCGGGACTTAACAATGAGCAGTTCTTC
TRBJ1-1	few	.	TRBV20-1	CSASRQENTEAFF	TGCAGTGCTAGCCGACAGGAGAACACTGAAGCTTTCTTT